The 5 T cell receptor beta chains below were found in one sample sequenced in a study of T cell responses to AZD1222 COVID-19 vaccine. Method: immunoSEQ multiplex PCR; TCRdb's copy keeps in-frame clones and lacks some. The data show about 160,000 clones, 90% seen once. This material consisted of peripheral blood, taken 28 days after the second AZD1222 dose. These receptor sequences come from an adult who received the AZD1222 COVID-19 vaccine.

CDR3 residues: CASSEGTRGTEAFF. The DNA of the CDR3 is TGCGCCAGCAGTGAGGGGACCAGGGGTACTGAAGCTTTCTTT. This chain links TRBV10-2 with TRBJ1-1; D perhaps matches TRBD1 (6 bases). CDR1 WSHSY and CDR2 SAAADI come from the germline V gene. This CDR3 contains 14 residues. Trimming left V 2 bases short and J 5 bases short, with 12 bases between.

V gene TRBV4-2 combines with J gene TRBJ2-1; 9 nucleotides line up with TRBD2. Germline-derived CDR1 and CDR2 are LGHNA and YNFKEQ. The CDR3 is 18 amino acids. J was trimmed by 0 bases and V by 0 bases; bases with no gene match: 6. CDR3 sequence (DNA): TGTGCCAGCAGCCAAGAGGGCGGGAGGGCCGGCTCCTACAATGAGCAGTTCTTC. Protein product: CASSQEGGRAGSYNEQFF.

CDR3 in amino acids: CASGDTGLAAETQYF. CDR3 sequence (DNA): TGTGCCAGTGGGGACACGGGACTAGCGGCGGAGACCCAGTACTTC. The chain links TRBV19 to TRBJ2-5, with 11 bases matching TRBD2. From germline, CDR1 is LNHDA and CDR2 SQIVND (reference sequence). There are 15 residues in the CDR3. The V segment lost 8 bases and the J segment 5 bases; nucleotides outside the gene matches: 10.

This rearrangement joins TRBV27 to TRBJ1-3; D call uncertain. In germline, CDR1 is MNHEY, CDR2 SMNVEV (reference sequence). Deletions cut 3 bases from V and 0 bases from J, with 3 bases between. This CDR3 has 13 residues. The CDR3 DNA follows: TGTGCCAGCAGTTTGGACTCTGGAAACACCATATATTTT. Protein product: CASSLDSGNTIYF.

The CDR3 loop reads CASSWWGQGDSGELFF. DNA of the CDR3: TGTGCCAGCAGCTGGTGGGGACAGGGGGACTCCGGGGAGCTGTTTTTT. V is TRBV5-6 and J is TRBJ2-2, with TRBD1 matching over 11 bases. This CDR3 has 16 amino acids. Germline assignment: CDR1 SGHDT and CDR2 YYEEEE. With 3 bases clipped from V and 6 bases from J, the junction kept 7 bases outside the gene matches. Variable domain in full (rest from reference TRBV5-6 and TRBJ2-2): DAGVTQSPTHLIKTRGQQVTLRCSPKSGHDTVSWYQQALGQGPQFIFQYYEEEERQRGNFPDRFSGHQFPNYSSELNVNALLLGDSALYLCASSWWGQGDSGELFFGEGSRLTVL.